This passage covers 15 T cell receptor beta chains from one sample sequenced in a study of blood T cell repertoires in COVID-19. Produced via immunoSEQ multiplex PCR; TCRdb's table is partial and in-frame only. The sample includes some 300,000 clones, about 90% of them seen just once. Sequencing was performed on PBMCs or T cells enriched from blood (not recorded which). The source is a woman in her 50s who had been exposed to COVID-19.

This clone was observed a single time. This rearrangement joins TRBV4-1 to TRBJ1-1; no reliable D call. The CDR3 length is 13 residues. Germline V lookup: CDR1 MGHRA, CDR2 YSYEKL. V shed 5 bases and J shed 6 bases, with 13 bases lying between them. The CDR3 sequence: CASSVGVRSEAFF. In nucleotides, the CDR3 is TGCGCCAGCAGCGTAGGTGTCAGGTCTGAAGCTTTCTTT.

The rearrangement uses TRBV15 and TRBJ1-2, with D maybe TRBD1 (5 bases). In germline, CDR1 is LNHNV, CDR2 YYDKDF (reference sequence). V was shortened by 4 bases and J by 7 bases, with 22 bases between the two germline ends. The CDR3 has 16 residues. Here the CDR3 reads CATSNQPTTRGTGYTF. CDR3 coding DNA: TGTGCCACCAGCAACCAACCCACGACGCGGGGGACTGGCTACACCTTC.

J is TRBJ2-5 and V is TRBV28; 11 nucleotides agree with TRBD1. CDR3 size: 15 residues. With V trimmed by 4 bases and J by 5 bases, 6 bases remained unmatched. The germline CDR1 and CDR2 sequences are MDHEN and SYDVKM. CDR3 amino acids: CASSSGQGARETQYF. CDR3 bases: TGTGCCAGCAGTTCCGGACAGGGGGCTCGGGAGACCCAGTACTTC. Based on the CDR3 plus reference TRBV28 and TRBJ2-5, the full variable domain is DVKVTQSSRYLVKRTGEKVFLECVQDMDHENMFWYRQDPGLGLRLIYFSYDVKMKEKGDIPEGYSVSREKKERFSLILESASTNQTSMYLCASSSGQGARETQYFGPGTRLLVL.

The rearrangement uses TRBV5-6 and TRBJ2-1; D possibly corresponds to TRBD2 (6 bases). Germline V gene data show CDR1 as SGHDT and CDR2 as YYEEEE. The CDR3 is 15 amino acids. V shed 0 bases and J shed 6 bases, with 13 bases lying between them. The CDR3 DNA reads TGTGCCAGCAGCTTGGTAAGGGGAGGTTCCAATGAGCAGTTCTTC. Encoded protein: CASSLVRGGSNEQFF.

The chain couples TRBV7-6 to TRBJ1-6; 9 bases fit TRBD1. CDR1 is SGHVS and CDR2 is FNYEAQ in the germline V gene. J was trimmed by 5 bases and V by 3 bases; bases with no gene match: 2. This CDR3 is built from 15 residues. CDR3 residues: CASSFRTGDNSPLHF. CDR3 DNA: TGTGCCAGCAGCTTTAGGACAGGGGATAATTCACCCCTCCACTTT. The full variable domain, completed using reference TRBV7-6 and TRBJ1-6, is GAGVSQSPRYKVTKRGQDVALRCDPISGHVSLYWYRQALGQGPEFLTYFNYEAQQDKSGLPNDRFSAERPEGSISTLTIQRTEQRDSAMYRCASSFRTGDNSPLHFGNGTRLTVT.

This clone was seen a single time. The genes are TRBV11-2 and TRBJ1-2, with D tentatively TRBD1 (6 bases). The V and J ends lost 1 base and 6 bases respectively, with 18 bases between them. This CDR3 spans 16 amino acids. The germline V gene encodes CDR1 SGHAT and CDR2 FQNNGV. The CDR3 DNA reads TGTGCCAGCAGCTTAGTCCACCCCCCCACAGGGAATGGCTACACCTTC. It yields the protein CASSLVHPPTGNGYTF.

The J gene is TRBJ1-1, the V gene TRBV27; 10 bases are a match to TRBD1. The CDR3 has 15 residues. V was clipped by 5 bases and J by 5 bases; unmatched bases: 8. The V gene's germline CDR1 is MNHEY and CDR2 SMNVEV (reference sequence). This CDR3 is CASSLTGGDYTEAFF. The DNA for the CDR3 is TGTGCCAGCAGTCTGACAGGGGGCGACTATACTGAAGCTTTCTTT.

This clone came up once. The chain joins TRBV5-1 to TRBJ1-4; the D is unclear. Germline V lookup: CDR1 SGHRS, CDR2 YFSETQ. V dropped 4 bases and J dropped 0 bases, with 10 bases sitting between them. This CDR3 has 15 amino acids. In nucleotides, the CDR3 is TGCGCCAGCAGCGCTTGGGGAGCAACTAATGAAAAACTGTTTTTT. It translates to CASSAWGATNEKLFF. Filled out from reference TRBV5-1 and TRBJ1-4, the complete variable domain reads KAGVTQTPRYLIKTRGQQVTLSCSPISGHRSVSWYQQTPGQGLQFLFEYFSETQRNKGNFPGRFSGRQFSNSRSEMNVSTLELGDSALYLCASSAWGATNEKLFFGSGTQLSVL.

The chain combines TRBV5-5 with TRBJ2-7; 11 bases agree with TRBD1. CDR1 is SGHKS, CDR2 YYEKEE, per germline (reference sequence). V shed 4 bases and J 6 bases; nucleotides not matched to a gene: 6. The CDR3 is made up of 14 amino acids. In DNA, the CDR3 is TGTGCCAGCAGCCCGGGGACAGGGGGAATCGAGCAGTACTTC. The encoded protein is CASSPGTGGIEQYF.

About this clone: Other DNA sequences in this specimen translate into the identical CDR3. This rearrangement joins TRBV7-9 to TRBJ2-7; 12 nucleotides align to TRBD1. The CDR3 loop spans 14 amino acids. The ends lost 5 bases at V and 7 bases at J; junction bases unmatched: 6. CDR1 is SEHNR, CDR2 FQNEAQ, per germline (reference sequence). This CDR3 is CASSTGQGAREQYF. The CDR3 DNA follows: TGTGCCAGCAGCACGGGACAGGGGGCAAGGGAGCAGTACTTC.

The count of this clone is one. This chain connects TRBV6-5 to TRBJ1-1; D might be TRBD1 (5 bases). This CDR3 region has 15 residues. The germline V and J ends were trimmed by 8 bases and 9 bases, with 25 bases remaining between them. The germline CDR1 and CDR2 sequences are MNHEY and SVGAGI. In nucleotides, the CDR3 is TGTGCCAGCGGGGGAGGTACACAGGTACCGAGCCAAGCTTTCTTT. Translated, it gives CASGGGTQVPSQAFF.

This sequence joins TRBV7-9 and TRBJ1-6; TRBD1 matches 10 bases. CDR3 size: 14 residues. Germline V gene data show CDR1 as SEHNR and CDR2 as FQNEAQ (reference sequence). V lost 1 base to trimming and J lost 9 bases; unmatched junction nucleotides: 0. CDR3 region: CASSLGTGGSPLHF. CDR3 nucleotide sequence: TGTGCCAGCAGCTTAGGGACAGGGGGTTCACCCCTCCACTTT.

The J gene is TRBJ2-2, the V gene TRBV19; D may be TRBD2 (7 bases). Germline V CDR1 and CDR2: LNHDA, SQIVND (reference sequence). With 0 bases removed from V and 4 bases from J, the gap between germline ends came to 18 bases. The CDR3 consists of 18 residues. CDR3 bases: TGTGCCAGTAGTATAGATCCCTGGGGGGGCGCCGGCACCGGGGAGCTGTTTTTT. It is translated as CASSIDPWGGAGTGELFF.

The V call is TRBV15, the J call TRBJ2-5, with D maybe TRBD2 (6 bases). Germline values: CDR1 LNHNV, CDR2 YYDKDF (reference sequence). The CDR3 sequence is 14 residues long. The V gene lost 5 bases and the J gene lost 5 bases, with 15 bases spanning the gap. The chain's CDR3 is CATSPRRGRETQYF. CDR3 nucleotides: TGTGCCACCAGCCCCCGGCGGGGTAGGGAGACCCAGTACTTC.

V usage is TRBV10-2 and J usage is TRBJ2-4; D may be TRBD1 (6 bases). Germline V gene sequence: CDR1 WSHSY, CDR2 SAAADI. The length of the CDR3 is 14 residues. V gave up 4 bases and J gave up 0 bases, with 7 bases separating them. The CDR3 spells CASSGGGAKNIQYF. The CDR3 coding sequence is TGCGCCAGCAGTGGAGGGGGAGCCAAAAACATTCAGTACTTC.